This T cell receptor (beta chain) was recovered during a study of shared clonotypes between healthy human individuals. Overall study results and limits: Generation probability values for non-shared clonotypes were lower than those for clonotypes shared by all four donors.

With regard to this clone: Its target is not known.

The table came from immunoSEQ multiplex PCR; TCRdb's copy has only in-frame clones and leaves some out. The data show some 2.4 million clones, 93% seen once. Donors, without exception, were Caucasian adults residing in Nashville, Tennessee. Both subsets, CD45RA+ naive and CD45RA-negative memory, were split from the CD4+ cells. Source material: naive CD4+ T cells from PBMCs. Indicated subset: CD45RA+ positively selected. The TCR was taken from a man between 18 and 29 years old in good health. Some clones in this sample may be carry-over from other donors' samples.

The CDR3: CASILTLNYGYTF. The CDR3 nucleotides are TGTGCCAGCATCCTGACACTTAACTATGGCTACACCTTC. The chain couples TRBV2 to TRBJ1-2; D unresolved. The CDR3 contains 13 residues. V lost 7 bases and J lost 1, with 10 bases in between. In germline, CDR1 is SNHLY, CDR2 FYNNEI.